These 22 T cell receptor beta chains came from one sample sequenced in a study of blood T cell repertoires in COVID-19. Sequenced by immunoSEQ multiplex PCR; TCRdb stores in-frame clones only, minus some. Among more than 250,000 clones listed, around 84% were seen once. Sequenced: PBMCs or T cells enriched from blood (not recorded which). These receptors originate from a woman aged 18 to 35 who had recovered from COVID-19.

This clone was counted a few times. The J gene is TRBJ2-7, the V gene TRBV5-5; 8 nucleotides agree with TRBD2. Germline CDR1 reads SGHKS; CDR2 reads YYEKEE (reference sequence). The CDR3 spans 13 residues. Unmatched junction bases numbered 2, after V lost 3 bases and J lost 3 bases. CDR3 amino acids: CASSYGTSYEQYF. The CDR3 DNA reads as TGTGCCAGCAGCTACGGGACTAGCTACGAGCAGTACTTC.

The sample holds a few counts of this clone. The chain combines TRBV27 with TRBJ1-5; D is ambiguous. V was pared by 4 bases and J by 8 bases, with 12 bases between. The CDR3 has 13 amino acids. CDR1 and CDR2 from the germline V gene are MNHEY and SMNVEV (reference sequence). The CDR3 nucleotides read TGTGCCAGCAGTTCTACTTCTCGGGAGCCCCAGCATTTT. Translation gives CASSSTSREPQHF.

The chain uses TRBV24-1 and TRBJ2-3, with 12 bases aligning to TRBD1. The CDR3 loop spans 18 amino acids. Germline V gene sequence: CDR1 KGHDR, CDR2 SFDVKD. Trimming removed 2 bases from V and 4 bases from J; junction bases left unmatched: 9. CDR3 in DNA: TGTGCCACCAGTGATTGGACCGGGACAGGGGGCTTTGCAGATACGCAGTATTTT. This gives the protein CATSDWTGTGGFADTQYF.

V and J are TRBV28 and TRBJ1-2, with D tentatively TRBD1 (6 bases). Germline CDR1 reads MDHEN; CDR2 reads SYDVKM. V gave up 8 bases and J gave up 7 bases, with 17 bases separating them. The CDR3 contains 13 residues. The CDR3 region is CASLNGGRSGYTF. The CDR3 DNA reads TGTGCCAGCTTGAACGGGGGGCGATCTGGCTACACCTTC.

This clone occurred once. The chain links TRBV9 to TRBJ2-3; 8 nucleotides align to TRBD2. CDR1 SGDLS and CDR2 YYNGEE come from the germline V gene. The CDR3 is made up of 16 amino acids. Losses at the gene ends were 3 bases for V and 5 bases for J; bases not matched to a gene: 11. The CDR3 region has the DNA TGTGCCAGCAGCGCCTCGGGACTAGTAAGAGGAGATACGCAGTATTTT. Protein: CASSASGLVRGDTQYF.

V usage is TRBV7-2 and J usage is TRBJ1-4; D might be TRBD1 (6 bases). Per germline, CDR1 SGHTA and CDR2 FQGNSA. V lost 4 bases to trimming and J lost 3 bases, with 12 bases between them. CDR3 length: 15 residues. CDR3 residues: CASSSQGMANEKLFF. CDR3 DNA: TGTGCCAGCAGCTCGCAGGGGATGGCTAATGAAAAACTGTTTTTT.

This clone has a single count. The V gene is TRBV6-5, the J gene TRBJ2-5; TRBD1 is a possible D gene (5 bases). The CDR3 runs 14 residues. V was pared by 0 bases and J by 5 bases, with 10 bases between. From germline, CDR1 is MNHEY and CDR2 SVGAGI. Here the CDR3 reads CASSYSGRVETQYF. For the CDR3, the DNA is TGTGCCAGCAGTTACTCGGGCAGGGTGGAGACCCAGTACTTC.

This clone has more than one count but fewer than ten. This chain links TRBV2 with TRBJ1-5, with 12 positions matching TRBD1. CDR3 length equals 14 residues. From germline, CDR1 is SNHLY and CDR2 FYNNEI. V shed 6 bases and J 6 bases; nucleotides not matched to a gene: 3. The CDR3 sequence is CASSGTGGIQPQHF. CDR3 nucleotides: TGTGCCAGCAGCGGGACAGGGGGCATTCAGCCCCAGCATTTT.

The CDR3 coding sequence is TGTGCCACCAGCGAAACCTTAGCGGGAGGTAGCACCGGGGAGCTGTTTTTT. Its translation: CATSETLAGGSTGELFF. This chain uses TRBV15 with TRBJ2-2; 10 positions agree with TRBD2. The CDR3 is 17 amino acids. V shed 5 bases and J 4 bases; nucleotides not matched to a gene: 10. CDR1 LNHNV and CDR2 YYDKDF come from the germline V gene (reference sequence).

The chain couples TRBV15 to TRBJ2-7, with 8 nucleotides matching TRBD1. Germline lookup yields CDR1 LNHNV and CDR2 YYDKDF (reference sequence). After removal of 3 bases from V and 2 bases from J, the junction contained 3 bases not matched to a gene. The CDR3 is 14 residues long. The CDR3 region has the DNA TGTGCCACCAGCAGGCAGGGACAGGCCTACGAGCAGTACTTC. Translated: CATSRQGQAYEQYF. Combining the CDR3 with reference TRBV15 and TRBJ2-7 gives the whole variable domain DAMVIQNPRYQVTQFGKPVTLSCSQTLNHNVMYWYQQKSSQAPKLLFHYYDKDFNNEADTPDNFQSRRPNTSFCFLDIRSPGLGDTAMYLCATSRQGQAYEQYFGPGTRLTVT.

This clone was detected only once. The rearrangement joins TRBV7-8 to TRBJ1-6; possibly TRBD1 for D (6 bases). Germline assignment: CDR1 SGHVS and CDR2 FQNEAQ. V lost 2 bases to trimming and J lost 5 bases, with 10 bases between them. CDR3 length: 15 residues. CDR3 sequence: CASSLLQGDNSPLHF. In DNA, the CDR3 is TGTGCCAGCAGCTTACTACAGGGCGATAATTCACCCCTCCACTTT.

The chain has TRBV3-1 (or the pseudogene TRBV3-2) and TRBJ2-7, with 7 bases that match TRBD1. Germline lookup yields CDR1 LGHDT and CDR2 YNNKEL (reference sequence). The CDR3 is made up of 15 amino acids. Trimming at V came to 1 base and at J to 0 bases, leaving 3 bases not matched to a gene. The CDR3 sequence is CASSQVDRSSYEQYF. Written as DNA, the CDR3 is TGTGCCAGCAGCCAAGTGGACAGGAGCTCCTACGAGCAGTACTTC.

This clone showed up just once. The chain carries TRBV6-5 and TRBJ2-3; tentatively, D is TRBD2 (6 bases). Per the germline V gene, CDR1 is MNHEY and CDR2 is SVGAGI. The V gene lost 0 bases and the J gene lost 0 bases, with 7 bases spanning the gap. The CDR3 is 15 residues long. The CDR3 coding sequence is TGTGCCAGCAGTTACTCGGGACTTAGCACAGATACGCAGTATTTT. Translated: CASSYSGLSTDTQYF.

The V call is TRBV10-3, the J call TRBJ2-7; TRBD2 might be the D (5 bases). Germline V CDR1 and CDR2: ENHRY, SYGVKD. The CDR3 length is 11 residues. Trimming took off 4 bases at V and 7 bases at J, with 8 bases between the two ends. The CDR3 reads CAISGRGEQYF. CDR3 in DNA: TGTGCCATCAGTGGACGCGGGGAGCAGTACTTC.

There are a few counts of this clone. This chain links TRBV19 with TRBJ2-7, with 8 bases that match TRBD1. V lost 4 bases to trimming and J lost 3 bases; unmatched junction nucleotides: 2. CDR1 LNHDA and CDR2 SQIVND come from the germline V gene (reference sequence). This CDR3 contains 13 residues. CDR3 bases: TGTGCCAGTAGTAGAGGACAGGGCTACGAGCAGTACTTC. Its protein is CASSRGQGYEQYF.

The chain is built from TRBV6-4 and TRBJ2-1, with 14 bases aligning to TRBD2. The CDR3 runs to 15 residues. Per germline, CDR1 MRHNA and CDR2 SNTAGT. The V segment lost 6 bases and the J segment 12 bases; nucleotides outside the gene matches: 10. CDR3 sequence (DNA): TGTGCCAGCAGCGAGGCCGGGACTAGCGGGAGTCCGCAGTTCTTC. Protein sequence: CASSEAGTSGSPQFF.

The rearrangement uses TRBV30 and TRBJ2-7; 7 bases are shared with TRBD2. The CDR3 has 14 residues. V was pared by 3 bases and J by 6 bases, with 11 bases of the junction left unmatched. In germline, CDR1 is GTSNPN, CDR2 SVGIG (reference sequence). CDR3 nucleotide sequence: TGTGCCTGGAGAAAGACTAGCCCTTCTGGCGAGCAGTACTTC. It specifies CAWRKTSPSGEQYF. The variable domain in full, with the rest retrieved from reference TRBV30 and TRBJ2-7, is SQTIHQWPATLVQPVGSPLSLECTVEGTSNPNLYWYRQAAGRGLQLLFYSVGIGQISSEVPQNLSASRPQDRQFILSSKKLLLSDSGFYLCAWRKTSPSGEQYFGPGTRLTVT.

This clone has a single count. This chain joins TRBV3-1 (or the pseudogene TRBV3-2) and TRBJ1-3, with TRBD1 as a possible D gene (6 bases). This CDR3 comprises 15 residues. The V and J ends lost 5 bases and 1 base respectively, with 12 bases between them. The germline V gene encodes CDR1 LGHDT and CDR2 YNNKEL (reference sequence). For the CDR3, the DNA is TGTGCCAGCAGCAGACAGGAACTTTCTGGAAACACCATATATTTT. Protein sequence: CASSRQELSGNTIYF.

This clone was detected once. The chain is built from TRBV7-8 and TRBJ1-4; 7 nucleotides align to TRBD1. The CDR3 consists of 15 residues. Losses at the gene ends were 5 bases for V and 7 bases for J; bases not matched to a gene: 10. The germline V gene has CDR1 SGHVS and CDR2 FQNEAQ. For the CDR3, the DNA is TGTGCCAGCAGCGAGAACAGGGGTCTGGGTGAAAAACTGTTTTTT. Amino acid sequence: CASSENRGLGEKLFF. The variable domain in full, with the rest retrieved from reference TRBV7-8 and TRBJ1-4, is GAGVSQSPRYKVAKRGQDVALRCDPISGHVSLFWYQQALGQGPEFLTYFQNEAQLDKSGLPSDRFFAERPEGSVSTLKIQRTQQEDSAVYLCASSENRGLGEKLFFGSGTQLSVL.

J is TRBJ2-1 and V is TRBV21-1; the D call of TRBD2 is as the table states it, not checked on the DNA. TRBV21-1 corresponds to a pseudogene. The CDR3 consists of 15 residues. CDR3 nucleotide sequence: TGTGCCAGCAGCAGAAACCTGTCGGGTCGCAATGAGCAGTTCTTC. It is translated as CASSRNLSGRNEQFF.

This clone occurred once. The rearrangement uses TRBV23-1 and TRBJ2-7; D perhaps matches TRBD2 (6 bases). TRBV23-1 is known as an ORF, though its function is uncertain. Trimming shortened V by 3 bases and J by 6 bases, and 18 bases separated the two germline ends. The CDR3 has 15 residues. In DNA, the CDR3 is TGCGCCAGCAGTCAGGACGAGGGGACGGGAGCCGAGCAGTACTTC. It is translated as CASSQDEGTGAEQYF.

In the case of this clone: Germline is not matched at one junction end, which may reflect a read error. This chain uses TRBV19 with TRBJ2-2; the match to TRBD2 covers 10 bases. CDR1 is LNHDA, CDR2 SQIVND, per germline (reference sequence). The CDR3 runs 13 residues. In nucleotides, the CDR3 is TGTGCCAGTAGTATGGGTCTAGCGGGGGAACTGTTTTTT. This translates into CASSMGLAGELFF.